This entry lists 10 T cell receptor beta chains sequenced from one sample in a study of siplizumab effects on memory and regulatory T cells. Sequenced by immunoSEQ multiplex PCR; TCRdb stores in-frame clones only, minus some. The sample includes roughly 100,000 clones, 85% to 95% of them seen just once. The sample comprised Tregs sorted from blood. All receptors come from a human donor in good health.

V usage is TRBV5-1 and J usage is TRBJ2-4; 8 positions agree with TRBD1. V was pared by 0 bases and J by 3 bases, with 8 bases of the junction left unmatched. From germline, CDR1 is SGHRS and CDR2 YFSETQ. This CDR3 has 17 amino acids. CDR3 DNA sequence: TGCGCCAGCAGCTTGGGGTATGGACAGGGCGTCAAAAACATTCAGTACTTC. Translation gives CASSLGYGQGVKNIQYF.

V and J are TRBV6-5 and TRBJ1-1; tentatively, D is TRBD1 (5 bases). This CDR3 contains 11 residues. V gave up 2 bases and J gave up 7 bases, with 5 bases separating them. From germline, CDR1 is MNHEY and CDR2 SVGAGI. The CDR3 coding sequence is TGTGCCAGCAGTTACGGGGGTGAAGCTTTCTTT. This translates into CASSYGGEAFF.

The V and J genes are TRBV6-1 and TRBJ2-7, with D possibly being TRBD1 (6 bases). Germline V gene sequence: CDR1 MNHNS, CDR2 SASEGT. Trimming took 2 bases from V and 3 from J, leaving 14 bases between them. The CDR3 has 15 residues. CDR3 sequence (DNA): TGTGCCAGCAGTGAAAGGGCCGGACAGCGCTACGAGCAGTACTTC. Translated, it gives CASSERAGQRYEQYF.

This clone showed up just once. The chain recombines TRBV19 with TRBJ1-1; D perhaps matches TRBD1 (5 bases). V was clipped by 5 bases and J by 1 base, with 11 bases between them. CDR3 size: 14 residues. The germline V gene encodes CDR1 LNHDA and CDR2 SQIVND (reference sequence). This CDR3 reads CASSSQTANTEAFF. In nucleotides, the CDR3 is TGTGCCAGTAGTTCTCAGACAGCGAACACTGAAGCTTTCTTT.

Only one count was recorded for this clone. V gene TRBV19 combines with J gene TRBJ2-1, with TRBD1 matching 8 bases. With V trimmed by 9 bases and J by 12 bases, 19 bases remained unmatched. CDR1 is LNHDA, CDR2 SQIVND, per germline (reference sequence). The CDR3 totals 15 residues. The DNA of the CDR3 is TGTGCCAGCAGAAAAGGGGGGCAGGGGGCACGTGGGCAGTTCTTC. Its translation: CASRKGGQGARGQFF.

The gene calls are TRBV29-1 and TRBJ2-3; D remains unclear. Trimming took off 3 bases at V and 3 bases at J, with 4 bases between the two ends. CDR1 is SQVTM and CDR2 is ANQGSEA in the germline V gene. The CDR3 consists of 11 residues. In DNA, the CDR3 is TGCAGCGTTGAGGAAACAGATACGCAGTATTTT. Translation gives CSVEETDTQYF.

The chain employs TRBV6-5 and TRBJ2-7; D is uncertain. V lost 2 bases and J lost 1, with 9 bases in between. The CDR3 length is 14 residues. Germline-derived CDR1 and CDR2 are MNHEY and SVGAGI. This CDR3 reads CASSYVAGSYEQYF. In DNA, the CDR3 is TGTGCCAGCAGTTACGTCGCAGGTTCCTACGAGCAGTACTTC.

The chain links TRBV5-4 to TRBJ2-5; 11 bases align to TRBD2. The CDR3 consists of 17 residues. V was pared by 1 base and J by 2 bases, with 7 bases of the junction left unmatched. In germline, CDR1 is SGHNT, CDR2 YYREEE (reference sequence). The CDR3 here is CASSLSPGLAVQETQYF. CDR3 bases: TGTGCCAGCAGCTTGTCTCCGGGACTAGCGGTTCAAGAGACCCAGTACTTC.

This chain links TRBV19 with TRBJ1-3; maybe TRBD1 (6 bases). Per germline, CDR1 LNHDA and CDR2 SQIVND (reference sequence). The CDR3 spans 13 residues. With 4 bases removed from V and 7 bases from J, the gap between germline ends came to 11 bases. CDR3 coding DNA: TGTGCCAGTAGTAGGGGACAATCGAACACCATATATTTT. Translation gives CASSRGQSNTIYF.

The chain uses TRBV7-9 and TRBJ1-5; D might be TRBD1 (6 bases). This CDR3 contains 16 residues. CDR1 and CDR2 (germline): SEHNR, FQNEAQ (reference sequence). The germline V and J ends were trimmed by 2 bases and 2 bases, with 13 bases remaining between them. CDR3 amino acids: CASSLTSGAGNQPQHF. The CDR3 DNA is TGTGCCAGCAGCTTAACTTCAGGGGCAGGCAATCAGCCCCAGCATTTT.